These 9 T cell receptor beta chains were all obtained from the same sample, sequenced in a study of blood T cells in healthy people across ages. Combining a sample-barcoded 5' primer with a J-beta primer mix, a second PCR ran for roughly 7 to 11 cycles. MiXCR, run by TCRdb on the 5' RACE reads, gives a single entry per CDR3 protein. The sample has roughly 1,100,000 distinct CDR3 sequences, around 27% seen once; the top ten hold about 0.8%. In addition, the sample was reused for a study of T cells of mothers and their children.

The sample taken for sequencing was blood. These TCRs come from a girl aged 2 to 9 in good health.

A few counts support this clonotype. The J gene is TRBJ2-5, the V gene TRBV21-1; the table's D call of TRBD1 was not tested on the DNA. TRBV21-1 counts as a pseudogene. CDR3 length: 17 residues. The CDR3 reads CASSLRDRGGGQETQYF. CDR3 coding DNA: TGTGCCAGCAGCCTCCGGGATCGTGGTGGCGGACAAGAGACCCAGTACTTC.

The CDR3 protein is CASSVDRREKLFF. The CDR3 DNA follows: TGTGCCAGCAGCGTCGATAGGCGCGAAAAACTGTTTTTT. The chain joins TRBV2 to TRBJ1-4, with D unresolved. The ends were cut back, 6 bases at V and 8 bases at J, with 13 bases in the middle. From germline, CDR1 is SNHLY and CDR2 FYNNEI. CDR3 length: 13 residues.

The chain recombines TRBV7-6 with TRBJ2-5; 8 positions agree with TRBD2. The CDR3 is 17 residues long. Unmatched junction bases numbered 15, after V lost 5 bases and J lost 4 bases. Germline V lookup: CDR1 SGHVS, CDR2 FNYEAQ. The CDR3 loop reads CASSPPYETSVGETQYF. The DNA for the CDR3 is TGTGCCAGCAGCCCGCCCTACGAGACTAGCGTGGGAGAGACCCAGTACTTC.

This chain connects TRBV25-1 to TRBJ1-2; 7 nucleotides line up with TRBD1. After removal of 7 bases from V and 4 bases from J, the junction contained 18 bases not matched to a gene. This CDR3 is built from 17 residues. CDR1 and CDR2 from the germline V gene are MGHDK and SYGVNS. CDR3 sequence (DNA): TGTGCCAGCACTGGAATAGGGACAGAGAGCTACTTCTATGGCTACACCTTC. Translating it yields CASTGIGTESYFYGYTF.

V gene TRBV5-5 combines with J gene TRBJ1-6; 10 positions match TRBD1. This CDR3 spans 15 amino acids. Germline values: CDR1 SGHKS, CDR2 YYEKEE (reference sequence). The V and J ends lost 5 bases and 5 bases, in that order; junction bases with no gene match: 4. The chain's CDR3 is CASSYGTGDNSPLHF. In nucleotides, the CDR3 is TGTGCCAGCAGTTACGGGACAGGGGATAATTCACCCCTCCACTTT.

J is TRBJ1-4 and V is TRBV7-2; possible D gene TRBD1, 5 bases. This CDR3 is 16 amino acids long. The V gene lost 3 bases and the J gene lost 6 bases, with 17 bases spanning the gap. In germline, CDR1 is SGHTA, CDR2 FQGNSA. Here the CDR3 reads CASSFTGEVQYEKLFF. CDR3 bases: TGTGCCAGCAGCTTTACGGGGGAGGTTCAGTATGAAAAACTGTTTTTT.

V gene TRBV5-6 combines with J gene TRBJ2-3; the D is unclear. The CDR3 spans 14 residues. In germline, CDR1 is SGHDT, CDR2 YYEEEE. V lost 2 bases and J lost 2, with 9 bases in between. CDR3 region: CASSFSLSTDTQYF. The CDR3 DNA follows: TGTGCCAGCAGCTTTTCTCTGTCCACAGATACGCAGTATTTT.

This clonotype occurred a few times. At one end, the junction sequence differs from germline, possibly due to a read error. The chain uses TRBV7-7 and TRBJ2-5; D unresolved. The CDR3 consists of 13 residues. The V gene's germline CDR1 is SSHAT and CDR2 FNYEAQ (reference sequence). CDR3 nucleotide sequence: TGTGCTAGCAGCGTCCGGATGGGAGAGACCCAGTACTTC. As protein: CASSVRMGETQYF.

V and J are TRBV20-1 and TRBJ2-7, with TRBD1 identical over 8 bases. V was pared by 6 bases and J by 6 bases, with 10 bases of the junction left unmatched. Germline CDR1 is DFQATT and CDR2 is SNEGSKA (reference sequence). The length of the CDR3 is 13 residues. The CDR3, as DNA: TGCAGTGCGCGGACAGGGCCCTTCTCCGAGCAGTACTTC. Protein product: CSARTGPFSEQYF.